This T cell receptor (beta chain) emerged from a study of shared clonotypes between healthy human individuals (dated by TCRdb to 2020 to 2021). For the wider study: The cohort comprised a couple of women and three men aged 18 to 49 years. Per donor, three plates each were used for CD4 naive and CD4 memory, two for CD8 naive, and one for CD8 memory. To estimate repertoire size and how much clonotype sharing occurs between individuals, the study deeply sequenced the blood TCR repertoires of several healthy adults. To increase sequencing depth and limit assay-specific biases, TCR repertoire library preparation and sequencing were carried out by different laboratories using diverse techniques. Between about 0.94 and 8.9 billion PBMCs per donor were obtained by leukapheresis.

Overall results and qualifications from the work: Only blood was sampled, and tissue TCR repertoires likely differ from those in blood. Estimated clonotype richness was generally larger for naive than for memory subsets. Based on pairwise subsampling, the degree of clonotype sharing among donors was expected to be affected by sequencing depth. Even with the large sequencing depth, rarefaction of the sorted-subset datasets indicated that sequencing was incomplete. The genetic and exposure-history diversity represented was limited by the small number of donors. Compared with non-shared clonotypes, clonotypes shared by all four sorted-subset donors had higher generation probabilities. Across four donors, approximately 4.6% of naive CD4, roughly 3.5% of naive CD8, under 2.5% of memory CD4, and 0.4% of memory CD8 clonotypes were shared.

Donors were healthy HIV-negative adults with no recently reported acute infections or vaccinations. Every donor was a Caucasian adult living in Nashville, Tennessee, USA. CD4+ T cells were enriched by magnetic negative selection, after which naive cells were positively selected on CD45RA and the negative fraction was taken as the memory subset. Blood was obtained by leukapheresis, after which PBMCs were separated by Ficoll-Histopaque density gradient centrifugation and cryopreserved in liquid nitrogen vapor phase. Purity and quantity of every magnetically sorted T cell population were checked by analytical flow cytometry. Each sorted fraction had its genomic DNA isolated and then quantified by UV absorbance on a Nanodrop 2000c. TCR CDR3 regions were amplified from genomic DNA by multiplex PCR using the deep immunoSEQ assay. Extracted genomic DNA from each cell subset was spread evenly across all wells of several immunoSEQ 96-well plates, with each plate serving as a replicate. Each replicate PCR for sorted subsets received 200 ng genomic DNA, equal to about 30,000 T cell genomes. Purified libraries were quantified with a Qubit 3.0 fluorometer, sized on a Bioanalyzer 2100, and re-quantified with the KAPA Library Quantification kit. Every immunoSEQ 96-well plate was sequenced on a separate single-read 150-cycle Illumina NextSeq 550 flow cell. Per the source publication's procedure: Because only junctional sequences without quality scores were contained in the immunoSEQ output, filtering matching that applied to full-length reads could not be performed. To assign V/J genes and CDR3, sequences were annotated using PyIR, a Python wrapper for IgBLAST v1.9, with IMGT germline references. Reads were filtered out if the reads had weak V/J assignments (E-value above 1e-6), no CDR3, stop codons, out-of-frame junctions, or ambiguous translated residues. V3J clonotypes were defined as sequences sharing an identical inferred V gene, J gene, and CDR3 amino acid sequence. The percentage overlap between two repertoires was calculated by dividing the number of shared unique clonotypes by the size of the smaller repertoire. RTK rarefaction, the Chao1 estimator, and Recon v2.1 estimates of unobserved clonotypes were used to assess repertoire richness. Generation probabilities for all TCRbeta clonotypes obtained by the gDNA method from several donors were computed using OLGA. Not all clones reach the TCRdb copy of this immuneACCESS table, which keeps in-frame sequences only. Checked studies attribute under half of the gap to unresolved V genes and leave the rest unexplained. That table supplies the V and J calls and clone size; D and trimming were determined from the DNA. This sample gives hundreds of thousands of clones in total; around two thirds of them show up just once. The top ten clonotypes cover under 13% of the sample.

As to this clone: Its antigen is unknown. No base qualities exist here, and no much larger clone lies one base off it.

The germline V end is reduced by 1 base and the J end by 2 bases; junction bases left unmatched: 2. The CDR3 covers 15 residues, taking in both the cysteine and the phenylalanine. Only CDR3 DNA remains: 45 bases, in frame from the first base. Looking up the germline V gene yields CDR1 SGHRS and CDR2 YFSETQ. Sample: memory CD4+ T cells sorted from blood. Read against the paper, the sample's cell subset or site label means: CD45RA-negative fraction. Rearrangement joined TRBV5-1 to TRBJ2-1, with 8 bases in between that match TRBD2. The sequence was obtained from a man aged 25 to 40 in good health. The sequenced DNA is TGCGCCAGCAGCTTGCCGACTAGCGCCTACAATGAGCAGTTCTTC. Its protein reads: CASSLPTSAYNEQFF.